The clone carrying this T cell receptor beta chain was recorded a few times. The antigen is undetermined. This entry comes from a study of molecular identifiers for immune sequencing clone quantification. For the study at large: In replicates, RNA taken from roughly 20,000 or 100,000 naive CD8 cells was divided five ways, and four portions underwent sequencing.

General study results and limits: Jurkat TCR RNA spiked in from one cell reportedly remained identifiable amid approximately 970,000 naive cells. Naive cells had under 1% of molecules in clones above 20 RNA copies, effectors over 98%.

V was pared by 0 bases and J by 7 bases, with 6 bases between. Germline CDR1 MNHEY, CDR2 SVGEGT. The CDR3 is made up of 13 amino acids. MiXCR, run by TCRdb on the PCR reads, gives a single entry per CDR3 protein. This table holds tens of thousands of distinct CDR3 sequences, 18% found once. The chain carries TRBV6-2 or TRBV6-3 and TRBJ2-2, with D unclear. The source material was naive CD8+ T cells from blood, with Jurkat cell RNA spiked in. The subset here: FACS-sorted CD8+CD4-CCR7+CD45RA+ naive T cells. This sequence originates from a human donor in good health. Some libraries in this study had Jurkat cell RNA spiked in. This CDR3 reads CASSYSRHGELFF. In nucleotides, the CDR3 is TGTGCCAGCAGTTACTCTAGGCACGGGGAGCTGTTTTTT.